The next 27 T cell receptor beta chains were all read from a single sample in a study of blood T cells in healthy people across ages. Then a second PCR, running about 6 to 11 cycles, was carried out with a sample-barcoded 5' primer and a J-beta primer mix. In TCRdb, the 5' RACE reads were re-called with MiXCR into one record per CDR3 protein. The sample carries hundreds of thousands of distinct CDR3 sequences, approximately 40% recorded once. Sequencing was done on a sample of blood. Receptors were obtained from an older man in good health.

The CDR3, as DNA: TGTGCCAGCTCACCACCGAGGGGCCCTCTGGGTGAGCAGTTCTTC. This gives the protein CASSPPRGPLGEQFF. The chain is built from TRBV18 and TRBJ2-1, with D perhaps TRBD1 or TRBD2 (5 bases each). Germline-derived CDR1 and CDR2 are KGHSH and LQKENI. This CDR3 has 15 amino acids. V lost 0 bases and J 9 bases, leaving 15 bases between the germline ends.

This sequence joins TRBV7-9 and TRBJ2-7, with D possibly TRBD2 on 6 matching bases. The CDR3 is 11 amino acids. V was cut by 5 bases and J by 10 bases, with 12 bases left in between. In germline, CDR1 is SEHNR, CDR2 FQNEAQ (reference sequence). The CDR3 nucleotides are TGTGCCAGCAGCCCAGTAGCGGTACAGTACTTC. Its translation is CASSPVAVQYF.

V is TRBV6-5 and J is TRBJ1-1; 7 bases are shared with TRBD1. Germline loops: CDR1 MNHEY, CDR2 SVGAGI. This CDR3 has 12 residues. The V and J ends lost 2 bases and 11 bases, in that order; junction bases with no gene match: 5. The CDR3 DNA reads as TGTGCCAGCAGTTACCTAGGACAGGCGGCTTTCTTT. Amino acids: CASSYLGQAAFF.

The chain links TRBV7-6 to TRBJ2-2; 10 bases match TRBD1. CDR3 length: 17 residues. J gave up 3 bases and V 5 bases, and 9 bases lay outside the gene matches. CDR1 SGHVS and CDR2 FNYEAQ come from the germline V gene. CDR3 protein: CASSRISGTGDTGELFF. Here the CDR3 DNA reads TGTGCCAGCAGCCGTATTTCCGGGACAGGGGACACCGGGGAGCTGTTTTTT.

This clonotype was detected only a few times. The chain recombines TRBV5-6 with TRBJ2-5; D possibly corresponds to TRBD1 (5 bases). The CDR3 is made up of 15 amino acids. V was clipped by 0 bases and J by 3 bases, with 12 bases between them. CDR1 and CDR2 from the germline V gene are SGHDT and YYEEEE. This CDR3 is CASSLEPTAKETQYF. The DNA for the CDR3 is TGTGCCAGCAGCTTGGAGCCGACAGCCAAAGAGACCCAGTACTTC.

The V call is TRBV7-8, the J call TRBJ2-4; D possibly corresponds to TRBD2 (5 bases). The J call may be incorrect, as the DNA end agrees better with TRBJ2-7. The CDR3 spans 14 residues. The V gene's germline CDR1 is SGHVS and CDR2 FQNEAQ. The CDR3 here is CASSLVLPGYEQYF. As DNA, the CDR3 is TGTGCCAGCAGCTTAGTTCTCCCGGGATACGAGCAGTACTTC.

The chain has TRBV20-1 and TRBJ2-7; either TRBD1 or TRBD2 may fit D (6 bases each). The J call may not be correct, given that the DNA end is closer to TRBJ2-5. CDR3 length equals 15 residues. Per germline, CDR1 DFQATT and CDR2 SNEGSKA (reference sequence). The CDR3 nucleotides read TGCAGTGCTAGAGAGAGGGGTAGGGGGGAAGAGACCCAGTACTTC. Its translation: CSARERGRGEETQYF.

This clonotype appeared a few times. CDR3 bases: TGTGCCAGCAGTTTAGCAGTAGCGGGGGTCAATGAGCAGTTCTTC. Amino acid sequence: CASSLAVAGVNEQFF. The chain combines TRBV12-3 or TRBV12-4 with TRBJ2-1, with 9 nucleotides matching TRBD2. J lost 6 bases, V lost 0 bases, and 3 bases had no gene match. The CDR3 length is 15 residues.

The sample holds a few counts of this clonotype. This chain uses TRBV20-1 with TRBJ2-7, with D perhaps being TRBD1 or TRBD2 (5 bases each). The ends were cut back, 3 bases at V and 4 bases at J, with 19 bases in the middle. There are 15 residues in the CDR3. The germline CDR1 and CDR2 sequences are DFQATT and SNEGSKA (reference sequence). The CDR3 loop is CSARDGALGRYEQYF. DNA of the CDR3: TGCAGTGCTAGGGACGGGGCACTAGGACGTTACGAGCAGTACTTC.

The sample holds many counts of this clonotype. The chain uses TRBV4-1 and TRBJ2-3; 7 nucleotides line up with TRBD1. Germline CDR1 MGHRA, CDR2 YSYEKL. Trimming removed 2 bases from V and 6 bases from J; junction bases left unmatched: 8. The CDR3 runs to 15 residues. CDR3 nucleotides: TGCGCCAGCAGCCAAACAGGGGTCGGGGAGGATACGCAGTATTTT. It is translated as CASSQTGVGEDTQYF.

Only a few counts were recorded for this clonotype. One base away lies a much larger clone, so this may be a sequencing read error. The V call is TRBV6-2 or TRBV6-3, the J call TRBJ2-1; D perhaps matches TRBD1 (5 bases). The V and J ends lost 6 bases and 13 bases respectively, with 22 bases between them. The germline V gene has CDR1 MNHEY and CDR2 SVGEGT. There are 14 residues in the CDR3. The DNA for the CDR3 is TGTGCCAGCAGCACCGGACAAATCCAAGAGACCCAGTTCTTC. It translates to CASSTGQIQETQFF.

This clonotype has at least ten counts. J is TRBJ1-2 and V is TRBV29-1; no definite D call. The V end lost 1 base, the J end lost 6 bases, and 12 bases lay between the germline ends. Germline V gives CDR1 SQVTM, CDR2 ANQGSEA. The CDR3 contains 13 residues. The CDR3 is CSVEGLASDGYTF. CDR3 DNA sequence: TGCAGCGTTGAAGGGCTAGCTAGTGATGGCTACACCTTC.

This clonotype was recorded a few times. The chain is built from TRBV6-1 and TRBJ2-5, with 8 bases lining up with TRBD2. The J call is uncertain, as TRBJ2-7 better fits the DNA end. The CDR3 extends over 16 amino acids. CDR1 MNHNS and CDR2 SASEGT come from the germline V gene. CDR3 nucleotides: TGTGCCAGCAGTGAAAGGTTCTCCGGGGGGGCGTTCGAGCAGTACTTC. Translated: CASSERFSGGAFEQYF.

This chain connects TRBV4-3 to TRBJ2-1, with 10 bases that match TRBD2. The CDR3 has 16 amino acids. Germline assignment: CDR1 LGHNA and CDR2 YSLEER. V was clipped by 4 bases and J by 1 base; unmatched bases: 4. CDR3: CASSRGLAVSYNEQFF. DNA for the CDR3: TGCGCCAGCAGCCGCGGACTAGCGGTTTCCTACAATGAGCAGTTCTTC.

V usage is TRBV5-6 and J usage is TRBJ2-1, with D possibly being TRBD2 (5 bases). Trimming took off 7 bases at V and 7 bases at J, with 9 bases between the two ends. The CDR3 covers 11 residues. Germline CDR1 is SGHDT and CDR2 is YYEEEE. The CDR3 nucleotides read TGTGCCAGCCTTAGAGGGAATGAGCAGTTCTTC. It codes for CASLRGNEQFF.

This clonotype has a count of ten or more. This chain uses TRBV20-1 with TRBJ1-2, with TRBD1 matching 9 bases. The CDR3 is 11 residues long. Germline lookup yields CDR1 DFQATT and CDR2 SNEGSKA (reference sequence). Trimming cost V 5 bases and J 8 bases; bases outside gene matches: 3. CDR3 amino acids: CSARTGEGYTF. As DNA, the CDR3 is TGCAGTGCTCGGACAGGGGAGGGCTACACCTTC.

The chain recombines TRBV30 with TRBJ2-3; D gene ambiguous. V was trimmed by 3 bases and J by 3 bases, leaving 25 bases between them. This CDR3 is built from 18 residues. CDR1 and CDR2 from the germline V gene are GTSNPN and SVGIG (reference sequence). CDR3 region: CAWRRIVGPKGHTDTQYF. As DNA, the CDR3 is TGTGCCTGGAGGAGAATCGTTGGACCCAAAGGGCATACAGATACGCAGTATTTT.

In regard to this clonotype: A junction boundary mismatches the germline segment, possibly from a read error. The chain joins TRBV6-1 to TRBJ2-7; 7 nucleotides match TRBD2. The CDR3 runs 15 residues. CDR1 and CDR2 from the germline V gene are MNHNS and SASEGT. CDR3 region: CASSELAALYNEQCF. For the CDR3, the DNA is TGTGCCAGCAGTGAACTAGCGGCCCTTTACAATGAGCAGTGCTTC.

In this sample, this clonotype turned up many times. The gene calls are TRBV7-2 and TRBJ2-1; 10 bases are a match to TRBD1. CDR1 SGHTA and CDR2 FQGNSA come from the germline V gene. The CDR3 extends over 16 amino acids. With 2 bases clipped from V and 2 bases from J, the junction kept 3 bases outside the gene matches. The CDR3 sequence: CASSLTGTGAYNEQFF. The DNA for the CDR3 is TGTGCCAGCAGCTTAACCGGGACAGGGGCCTACAATGAGCAGTTCTTC. The full variable domain, its missing parts supplied by reference TRBV7-2 and TRBJ2-1, is GAGVSQSPSNKVTEKGKDVELRCDPISGHTALYWYRQSLGQGLEFLIYFQGNSAPDKSGLPSDRFSAERTGGSVSTLTIQRTQQEDSAVYLCASSLTGTGAYNEQFFGPGTRLTVL.

This clonotype was seen a few times. The chain uses TRBV5-6 and TRBJ1-1; D is uncertain. This CDR3 is 16 amino acids long. Germline CDR1 and CDR2: SGHDT and YYEEEE. Deletions cut 6 bases from V and 0 bases from J, with 18 bases between. This chain's CDR3 is CASTSTLTTMNTEAFF. The CDR3 DNA follows: TGTGCCAGCACGTCGACTTTAACCACGATGAACACTGAAGCTTTCTTT.

The chain employs TRBV14 and TRBJ1-6; 7 bases align to TRBD1. Losses at the gene ends were 4 bases for V and 8 bases for J; bases not matched to a gene: 11. The CDR3 consists of 16 residues. Germline V gives CDR1 SGHDN, CDR2 FVKESK. CDR3 residues: CASSRSGQEFYSPLHF. In DNA form, the CDR3 reads TGTGCCAGCAGCCGTTCTGGACAGGAATTCTATTCACCCCTCCACTTT. Together with reference TRBV14 and TRBJ1-6, the CDR3 gives the full variable domain: EAGVTQFPSHSVIEKGQTVTLRCDPISGHDNLYWYRRVMGKEIKFLLHFVKESKQDESGMPNNRFLAERTGGTYSTLKVQPAELEDSGVYFCASSRSGQEFYSPLHFGNGTRLTVT.

The chain couples TRBV3-1 to TRBJ2-7; D unresolved. Trimming stripped 4 bases from V and 2 bases from J, with 12 bases between. This CDR3 spans 14 amino acids. CDR1 is LGHDT and CDR2 is YNNKEL in the germline V gene (reference sequence). CDR3: CASSPPATPYEQYF. The CDR3 nucleotides read TGTGCCAGCAGCCCCCCAGCGACTCCCTACGAGCAGTACTTC.

About this clonotype itself: Sequence at one end of the junction differs from germline and may be a read error. The genes are TRBV25-1 and TRBJ2-7; no clear D gene. This CDR3 region has 12 residues. The germline gives CDR1 MGHDK, CDR2 SYGVNS. The DNA of the CDR3 is TGTGCCAGCAGTGATGGATACTACGAGCAGTGCTTC. Protein product: CASSDGYYEQCF.

This chain joins TRBV4-2 and TRBJ2-1; D may be TRBD2 (7 bases). The CDR3 has 16 amino acids. Germline values: CDR1 LGHNA, CDR2 YNFKEQ. Trimming pared 0 bases from V and 10 bases from J, leaving 19 bases between. The CDR3 region has the DNA TGTGCCAGCAGCCAAGATGGGGGCGTGGGGGGGATAGAGCAGTTCTTC. It encodes CASSQDGGVGGIEQFF.

This clonotype appeared many times. The chain combines TRBV18 with TRBJ2-7; D might be TRBD1 (6 bases). The V end was cut by 6 bases, the J end by 3 bases, with 12 bases between. Germline CDR1 is KGHSH and CDR2 is LQKENI. CDR3 length: 13 residues. DNA of the CDR3: TGTGCCAGCTCTTCCCTAGGGGGCTACGAGCAGTACTTC. Translating gives CASSSLGGYEQYF.

Ten or more counts support this clonotype. The gene calls are TRBV4-3 and TRBJ2-1, with D perhaps TRBD1 or TRBD2 (5 bases each). V shed 4 bases and J shed 9 bases, with 16 bases lying between them. This CDR3 spans 14 amino acids. CDR1 is LGHNA, CDR2 YSLEER, per germline. The DNA for the CDR3 is TGCGCCAGCAGCCCCGGGGCCGGAGTCGGTGAGCAGTTCTTC. Amino acids: CASSPGAGVGEQFF.

As for this clonotype: The germline gene is not matched at one end of the junction; a read error may be the cause. The chain employs TRBV19 and TRBJ2-7; TRBD1 aligns across 8 bases. CDR1 LNHDA and CDR2 SQIVND come from the germline V gene (reference sequence). The CDR3 has 16 residues. CDR3 in amino acids: CASSMIRQGPSYGQYF. CDR3 nucleotide sequence: TGTGCCAGTAGTATGATAAGACAGGGGCCTTCCTACGGGCAGTACTTC.